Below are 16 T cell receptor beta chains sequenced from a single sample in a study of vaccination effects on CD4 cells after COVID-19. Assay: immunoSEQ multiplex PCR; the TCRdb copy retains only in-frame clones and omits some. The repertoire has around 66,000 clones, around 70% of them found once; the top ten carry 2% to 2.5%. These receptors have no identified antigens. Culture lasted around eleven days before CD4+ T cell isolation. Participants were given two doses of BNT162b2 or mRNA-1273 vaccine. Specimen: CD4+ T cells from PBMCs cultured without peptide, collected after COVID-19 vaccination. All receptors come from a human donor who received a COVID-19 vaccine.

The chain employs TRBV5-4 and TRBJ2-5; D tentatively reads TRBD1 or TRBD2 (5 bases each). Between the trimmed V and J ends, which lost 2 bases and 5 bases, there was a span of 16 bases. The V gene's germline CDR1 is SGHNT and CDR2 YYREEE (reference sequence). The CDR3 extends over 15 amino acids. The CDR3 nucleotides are TGTGCCAGCAGCTTCAGGGATGGGGGATGGGAGACCCAGTACTTC. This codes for CASSFRDGGWETQYF.

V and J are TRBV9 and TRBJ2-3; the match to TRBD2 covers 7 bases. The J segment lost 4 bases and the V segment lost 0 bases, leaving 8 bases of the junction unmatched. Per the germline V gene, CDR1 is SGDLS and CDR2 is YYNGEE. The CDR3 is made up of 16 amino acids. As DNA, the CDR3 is TGTGCCAGCAGCGTAGAAGTGGCAGGGAGGGCAGATACGCAGTATTTT. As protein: CASSVEVAGRADTQYF.

The CDR3 loop is CASSPDREPEAFF. The CDR3 DNA sequence: TGTGCCAGCTCACCAGACAGGGAGCCTGAAGCTTTCTTT. The chain employs TRBV18 and TRBJ1-1; 7 bases are shared with TRBD1. The CDR3 is 13 amino acids. The V segment lost 2 bases and the J segment 6 bases; nucleotides outside the gene matches: 3. Germline-derived CDR1 and CDR2 are KGHSH and LQKENI.

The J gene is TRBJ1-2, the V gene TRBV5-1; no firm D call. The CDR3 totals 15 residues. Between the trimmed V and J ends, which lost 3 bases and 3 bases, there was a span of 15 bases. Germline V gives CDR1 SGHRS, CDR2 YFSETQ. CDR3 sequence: CASSSGKRTDYGYTF. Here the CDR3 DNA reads TGCGCCAGCAGCTCCGGGAAACGGACCGACTATGGCTACACCTTC.

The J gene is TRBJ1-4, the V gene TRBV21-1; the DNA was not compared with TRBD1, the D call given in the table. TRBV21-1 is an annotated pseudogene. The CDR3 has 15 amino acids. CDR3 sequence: CASSTSQSTNEKLFF. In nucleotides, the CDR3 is TGTGCCAGCAGCACATCACAGTCAACTAATGAAAAACTGTTTTTT.

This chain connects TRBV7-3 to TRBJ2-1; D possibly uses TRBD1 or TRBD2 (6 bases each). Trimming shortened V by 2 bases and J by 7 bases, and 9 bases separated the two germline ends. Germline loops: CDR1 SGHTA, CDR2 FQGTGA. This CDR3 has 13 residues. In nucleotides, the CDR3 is TGTGCCAGCAGCTTATTAGGGGGGAATGAGCAGTTCTTC. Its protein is CASSLLGGNEQFF. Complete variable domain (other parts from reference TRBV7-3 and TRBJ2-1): GAGVSQTPSNKVTEKGKYVELRCDPISGHTALYWYRQSLGQGPEFLIYFQGTGAADDSGLPNDRFFAVRPEGSVSTLKIQRTERGDSAVYLCASSLLGGNEQFFGPGTRLTVL.

The CDR3 DNA is TGTGCCAGCAGCCCGGATGGGTCCGTCCCTACGCAGTATTTT. Translation gives CASSPDGSVPTQYF. This chain links TRBV7-3 with TRBJ2-3; the D is unclear. This CDR3 region has 14 residues. Germline assignment: CDR1 SGHTA and CDR2 FQGTGA. V dropped 5 bases and J dropped 8 bases, with 17 bases sitting between them.

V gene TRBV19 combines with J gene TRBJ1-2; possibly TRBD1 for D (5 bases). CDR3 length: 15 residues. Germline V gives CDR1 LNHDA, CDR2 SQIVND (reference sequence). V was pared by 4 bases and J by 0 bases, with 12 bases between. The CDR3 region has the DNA TGTGCCAGTAGTAGCACCGGGGCTCCTAACTATGGCTACACCTTC. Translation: CASSSTGAPNYGYTF.

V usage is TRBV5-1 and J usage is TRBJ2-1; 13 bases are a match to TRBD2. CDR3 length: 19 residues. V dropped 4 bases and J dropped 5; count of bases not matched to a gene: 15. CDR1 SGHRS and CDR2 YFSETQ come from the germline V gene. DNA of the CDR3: TGCGCCAGCAGCCTCCGACTAGCGGGGGGCCTGGGACTCCACAATGAGCAGTTCTTC. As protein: CASSLRLAGGLGLHNEQFF.

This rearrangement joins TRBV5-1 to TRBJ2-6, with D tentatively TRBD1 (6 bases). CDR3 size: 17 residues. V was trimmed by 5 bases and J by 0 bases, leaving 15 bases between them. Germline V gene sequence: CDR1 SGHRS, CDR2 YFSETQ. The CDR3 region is CASSWTALFSGANVLTF. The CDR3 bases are TGCGCCAGCAGTTGGACAGCTCTTTTCTCTGGGGCCAACGTCCTGACTTTC. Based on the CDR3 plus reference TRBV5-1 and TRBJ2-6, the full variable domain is KAGVTQTPRYLIKTRGQQVTLSCSPISGHRSVSWYQQTPGQGLQFLFEYFSETQRNKGNFPGRFSGRQFSNSRSEMNVSTLELGDSALYLCASSWTALFSGANVLTFGAGSRLTVL.

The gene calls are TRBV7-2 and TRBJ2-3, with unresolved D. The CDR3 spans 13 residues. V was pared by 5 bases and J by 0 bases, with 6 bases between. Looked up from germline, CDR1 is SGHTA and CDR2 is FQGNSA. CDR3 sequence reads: CASSVQSTDTQYF. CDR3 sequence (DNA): TGTGCCAGCAGCGTCCAGAGCACAGATACGCAGTATTTT.

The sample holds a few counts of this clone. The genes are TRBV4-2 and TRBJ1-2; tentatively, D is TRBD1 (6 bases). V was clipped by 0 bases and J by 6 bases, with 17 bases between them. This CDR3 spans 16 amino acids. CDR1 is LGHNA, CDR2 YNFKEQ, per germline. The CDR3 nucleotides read TGTGCCAGCAGCCAAGATTGGAGTGGAGGGACAAATGGCTACACCTTC. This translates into CASSQDWSGGTNGYTF.

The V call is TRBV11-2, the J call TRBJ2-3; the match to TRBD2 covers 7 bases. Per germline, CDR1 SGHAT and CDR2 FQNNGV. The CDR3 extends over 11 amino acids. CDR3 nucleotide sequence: TGTGCGTCGCGGGAGACAGATACGCAGTATTTT. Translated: CASRETDTQYF.

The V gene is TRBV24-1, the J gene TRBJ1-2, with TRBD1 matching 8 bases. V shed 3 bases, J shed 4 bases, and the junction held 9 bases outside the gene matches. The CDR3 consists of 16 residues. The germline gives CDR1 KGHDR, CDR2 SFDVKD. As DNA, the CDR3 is TGTGCCACCAGTGATCCGCAGACAGGGGAGGCCTATGGCTACACCTTC. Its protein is CATSDPQTGEAYGYTF.

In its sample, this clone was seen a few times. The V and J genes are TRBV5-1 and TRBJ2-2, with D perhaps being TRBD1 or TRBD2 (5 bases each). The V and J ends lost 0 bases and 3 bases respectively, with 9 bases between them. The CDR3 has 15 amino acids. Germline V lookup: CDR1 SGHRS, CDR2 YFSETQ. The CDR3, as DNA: TGCGCCAGCAGCTTGGAGGGACGTTACACCGGGGAGCTGTTTTTT. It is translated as CASSLEGRYTGELFF.

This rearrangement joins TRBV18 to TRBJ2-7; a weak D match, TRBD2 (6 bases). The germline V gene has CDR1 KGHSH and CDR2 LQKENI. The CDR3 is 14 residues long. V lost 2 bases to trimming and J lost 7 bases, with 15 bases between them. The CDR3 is CASSPTSPAGEQYV. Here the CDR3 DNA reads TGTGCCAGCTCACCAACCTCTCCCGCGGGGGAGCAGTACGTC.